The 15 T cell receptor beta chains below come from one sample, sequenced in a study of cytomegalovirus exposure and HLA in healthy donors. The PCR employed 60 Vbeta primers together with 13 Jbeta primers. Using immunoSEQ multiplex PCR, the repertoire was profiled, and TCRdb retains in-frame clones only, with some absent. Of about 170,000 clones listed, about four fifths are singletons. Specimen: PBMCs. The source of these receptors is a male donor in good health and CMV-seronegative.

The chain employs TRBV29-1 and TRBJ2-7, with a tentative D call TRBD1 (5 bases). The CDR3 runs 12 residues. Germline lookup yields CDR1 SQVTM and CDR2 ANQGSEA. V was trimmed by 4 bases and J by 1 base, leaving 8 bases between them. The CDR3 DNA follows: TGCAGCGTTGTCCAGGGTTCCTACGAGCAGTACTTC. Its protein is CSVVQGSYEQYF.

Details on this clone: This specimen includes other DNA sequences encoding the same CDR3. The rearrangement joins TRBV7-2 to TRBJ2-7, with a possible D match to TRBD2 (6 bases). The length of the CDR3 is 15 residues. Deletions cut 0 bases from V and 2 bases from J, with 11 bases between. Germline CDR1 reads SGHTA; CDR2 reads FQGNSA. The CDR3, as DNA: TGTGCCAGCAGCTTAGCGCGAGGAGGGGCCTACGAGCAGTACTTC. Its translation is CASSLARGGAYEQYF.

This chain uses TRBV19 with TRBJ2-2, with 10 bases matching TRBD1. CDR1 LNHDA and CDR2 SQIVND come from the germline V gene (reference sequence). V shed 3 bases, J shed 6 bases, and the junction held 4 bases outside the gene matches. The length of the CDR3 is 15 residues. This chain's CDR3 is CASSIGDRGAGELFF. CDR3 nucleotides: TGTGCCAGTAGTATTGGGGACAGGGGTGCCGGGGAGCTGTTTTTT.

This clone was seen a few times. The rearrangement uses TRBV6-6 and TRBJ2-3, with 7 bases matching TRBD2. The ends lost 7 bases at V and 2 bases at J; junction bases unmatched: 12. CDR3 length: 16 amino acids. Looked up from germline, CDR1 is MNHNY and CDR2 is SVGAGI (reference sequence). For the CDR3, the DNA is TGTGCCAGCAAGACGGTGGCTAGCGGTCCCACAGATACGCAGTATTTT. This translates into CASKTVASGPTDTQYF.

V and J are TRBV14 and TRBJ2-1; no clear D. CDR1 is SGHDN, CDR2 FVKESK, per germline. This CDR3 region has 12 residues. V dropped 5 bases and J dropped 5 bases, with 7 bases sitting between them. The CDR3 nucleotides read TGTGCCAGCAGCAACTACAACAATGAGCAGTTCTTC. Its protein is CASSNYNNEQFF.

J is TRBJ1-3 and V is TRBV27; 8 bases align to TRBD1. Germline CDR1 is MNHEY and CDR2 is SMNVEV (reference sequence). This CDR3 spans 17 amino acids. V was pared by 6 bases and J by 0 bases, with 10 bases of the junction left unmatched. CDR3 nucleotides: TGTGCCAGCAGACCCGGGACAGGTTCTTTCTCTGGAAACACCATATATTTT. Its translation: CASRPGTGSFSGNTIYF.

The chain combines TRBV6-1 with TRBJ1-2, with TRBD1 as a possible D gene (6 bases). The ends were cut back, 4 bases at V and 1 base at J, with 10 bases in the middle. The CDR3 is 14 amino acids. The V gene's germline CDR1 is MNHNS and CDR2 SASEGT. The CDR3 DNA follows: TGTGCCAGCAGTGCAGGGGCTAATAACTATGGCTACACCTTC. Translating it yields CASSAGANNYGYTF.

CDR3 nucleotides: TGTGCCAGCAGTTCCTGGGGACAGGGGAATTCACCCCTCCACTTT. Translating gives CASSSWGQGNSPLHF. J is TRBJ1-6 and V is TRBV6-5; the match to TRBD1 covers 10 bases. There are 15 residues in the CDR3. The germline gives CDR1 MNHEY, CDR2 SVGAGI. V shed 4 bases, J shed 7 bases, and the junction held 4 bases outside the gene matches.

The chain uses TRBV7-7 and TRBJ2-7, with 7 bases identical to TRBD2. The germline V gene encodes CDR1 SSHAT and CDR2 FNYEAQ (reference sequence). The CDR3 sequence is 15 residues long. The V and J ends lost 5 bases and 3 bases, in that order; junction bases with no gene match: 10. CDR3 protein: CASSVASGDNYEQYF. For the CDR3, the DNA is TGTGCCAGCAGCGTCGCTAGCGGAGATAACTACGAGCAGTACTTC.

This clone was found once. The rearrangement joins TRBV2 to TRBJ1-6; 8 nucleotides line up with TRBD1. This CDR3 contains 14 residues. V lost 6 bases, J lost 8 bases, and 6 bases stayed unmatched. Germline CDR1 SNHLY, CDR2 FYNNEI. The CDR3 DNA sequence: TGTGCCAGCAGAAGGACAGGGTCGCATTCACCCCTCCACTTT. Translation: CASRRTGSHSPLHF.

This sequence joins TRBV2 and TRBJ2-5; 10 bases are shared with TRBD2. Matching the DNA end better, TRBJ2-7 makes the J call doubtful. From germline, CDR1 is SNHLY and CDR2 FYNNEI. This CDR3 is 15 amino acids long. This chain's CDR3 is CASSLASGSFGEQYF. The CDR3 DNA is TGTGCCAGCAGCCTCGCTAGCGGGAGTTTTGGCGAGCAGTACTTC.

The chain couples TRBV5-1 to TRBJ1-2; TRBD1 matches at 12 bases. This CDR3 is 16 amino acids long. Germline assignment: CDR1 SGHRS and CDR2 YFSETQ. V lost 0 bases to trimming and J lost 6 bases; unmatched junction nucleotides: 6. The CDR3 loop is CASSLAPGQGADGYTF. DNA of the CDR3: TGCGCCAGCAGCTTGGCGCCGGGACAGGGGGCGGATGGCTACACCTTC.

With regard to this clone: An end of the junction does not agree with germline; a read error may underlie this. The chain joins TRBV20-1 to TRBJ1-1; tentative D call: TRBD1 (6 bases). The CDR3 is 11 residues long. Germline assignment: CDR1 DFQATT and CDR2 SNEGSKA (reference sequence). The chain's CDR3 is CGAKTGTEAFF. The CDR3 DNA reads as TGCGGTGCTAAGACAGGTACTGAAGCTTTCTTT.

The genes are TRBV19 and TRBJ2-7; a weak D match, TRBD1 (6 bases). Germline lookup yields CDR1 LNHDA and CDR2 SQIVND (reference sequence). V lost 9 bases and J lost 3, with 18 bases in between. The CDR3 totals 14 residues. CDR3 amino acids: CASSMTGGRYEQYF. CDR3 DNA sequence: TGTGCCAGCTCAATGACAGGCGGTCGCTACGAGCAGTACTTC. The full variable domain, rest sourced from reference TRBV19 and TRBJ2-7, is DGGITQSPKYLFRKEGQNVTLSCEQNLNHDAMYWYRQDPGQGLRLIYYSQIVNDFQKGDIAEGYSVSREKKESFPLTVTSAQKNPTAFYLCASSMTGGRYEQYFGPGTRLTVT.

The J gene is TRBJ1-6, the V gene TRBV6-1; D not certain. This CDR3 is 13 amino acids long. V gave up 6 bases and J gave up 7 bases, with 10 bases separating them. In germline, CDR1 is MNHNS, CDR2 SASEGT. This chain's CDR3 is CASRAETNSPLHF. DNA for the CDR3: TGTGCCAGCAGGGCCGAAACGAATTCACCCCTCCACTTT.